This is a list of T cell receptor beta chains from one sample in a study of sequential checkpoint blockade in melanoma. Profiled with immunoSEQ multiplex PCR; TCRdb holds only in-frame clones, not every one. The sample records a few thousand clones, 70% to 90% being singletons. The specimen was CD8+ T cells sorted from blood (inferred from file names), collected from a patient given nivolumab and ipilimumab in sequence. The receptors originated from a human donor with melanoma. Each CDR3 is given with its conserved first and last residue. A D gene is named only where the DNA matches it firmly. Size is stated for part of the rows, as once, few or many counts, or as a class when the clone is expanded.

abundance	v_gene	d_gene	j_gene	CDR3aa	CDR3nt
few	TRBV14	TRBD2	TRBJ2-2	CASSQENPGLASGGELFF	TGTGCCAGCAGCCAAGAAAATCCGGGACTAGCGTCTGGCGGGGAGCTGTTTTTT
.	TRBV15	.	TRBJ1-1	CATSRGLFGENTEAFF	TGTGCCACCAGCAGAGGGTTATTCGGAGAGAACACTGAAGCTTTCTTT
.	TRBV2	.	TRBJ1-1	CASSRTGKGTEAFF	TGTGCCAGCAGCCGAACAGGGAAGGGCACTGAAGCTTTCTTT
few	TRBV7-8	.	TRBJ2-7	CASSTSPAYEQYF	TGTGCCAGCAGCACTAGTCCTGCCTACGAGCAGTACTTC
once	TRBV4-1	.	TRBJ1-1	CASSPFGYTEAFF	TGCGCCAGCAGCCCGTTCGGGTACACTGAAGCTTTCTTT
.	TRBV7-9	.	TRBJ1-3	CASSLARGEPGNTIYF	TGTGCCAGCAGCTTAGCGCGGGGGGAACCTGGAAACACCATATATTTT
.	TRBV29-1	.	TRBJ2-2	CSVVGHFTGELFF	TGCAGCGTGGTGGGCCATTTCACCGGGGAGCTGTTTTTT
.	TRBV27	TRBD1	TRBJ2-7	CASSITGVYEQYF	TGTGCCAGCAGTATAACAGGGGTTTACGAGCAGTACTTC
few	TRBV25-1	.	TRBJ2-6	CASSESPRRGSGANVLTF	TGTGCCAGCAGTGAATCTCCCAGGCGGGGTTCTGGGGCCAACGTCCTGACTTTC
few	TRBV5-4	TRBD1	TRBJ1-1	CASSRTGLNTEAFF	TGTGCCAGCAGCCGGACAGGGCTGAACACTGAAGCTTTCTTT
.	TRBV28	.	TRBJ2-3	CASKGTGESTDTQYF	TGTGCCAGCAAGGGGACGGGAGAGTCCACAGATACGCAGTATTTT
large	TRBV7-2	.	TRBJ2-7	CASSLGGGLYEQYF	TGTGCCAGCAGCTTAGGGGGGGGCCTCTACGAGCAGTACTTC
once	TRBV4-1	.	TRBJ1-1	CASSQGRGSNLVTEAFF	TGCGCCAGCAGCCAGGGGAGGGGCAGCAACTTGGTTACTGAAGCTTTCTTT
.	TRBV11-2	TRBD2	TRBJ2-7	CASSIIAGGPSYEQYF	TGTGCCAGCAGCATTATAGCGGGAGGGCCCTCCTACGAGCAGTACTTC
.	TRBV19	TRBD2	TRBJ2-4	CASRSSGTSKNIQYF	TGTGCCAGTAGGAGTAGCGGGACTTCCAAAAACATTCAGTACTTC
few	TRBV27	.	TRBJ2-3	CASSLSRPDTQYF	TGTGCCAGCAGTTTATCGAGGCCAGATACGCAGTATTTT
.	TRBV28	.	TRBJ2-7	CASSLRTSHYEQYF	TGTGCCAGCAGTTTGCGAACCTCCCACTACGAGCAGTACTTC
.	TRBV28	.	TRBJ2-7	CASSLRLTSSYEQYF	TGTGCCAGCAGTTTGCGACTCACTTCCTCCTACGAGCAGTACTTC
.	TRBV13	.	TRBJ2-1	CASAQSSYNEQFF	TGTGCCAGCGCGCAAAGCTCCTACAATGAGCAGTTCTTC
.	TRBV2	TRBD1	TRBJ1-1	CASPNRGQDEAFF	TGTGCCAGCCCTAACAGGGGGCAGGATGAAGCTTTCTTT
once	TRBV27	.	TRBJ2-7	CASSLQTGLSSYEQYF	TGTGCCAGCAGTTTACAAACGGGGTTGAGCTCCTACGAGCAGTACTTC
.	TRBV27	TRBD1	TRBJ1-4	CASRGQGSTNEKLFF	TGTGCCAGCAGGGGACAGGGTTCTACTAATGAAAAACTGTTTTTT
.	TRBV28	.	TRBJ1-1	CASSSVGGWGTEAFF	TGTGCCAGCAGTTCAGTCGGAGGGTGGGGCACTGAAGCTTTCTTT
.	TRBV7-3	.	TRBJ2-2	CASSLGQGIAGELFF	TGTGCCAGCAGCTTAGGGCAGGGAATTGCCGGGGAGCTGTTTTTT
.	TRBV11-2	.	TRBJ2-7	CASSSELDVRGEQYF	TGTGCCAGCAGCTCCGAGTTAGACGTTCGGGGGGAGCAGTACTTC
.	TRBV7-9	.	TRBJ2-2	CASSQRTVNTGELFF	TGTGCCAGCAGCCAACGGACAGTGAACACCGGGGAGCTGTTTTTT
.	TRBV4-3	.	TRBJ2-7	CASSQEGGYEQYF	TGCGCCAGCAGCCAAGAAGGAGGGTACGAGCAGTACTTC
.	TRBV7-9	.	TRBJ1-1	CASSLKGAMNTEAFF	TGTGCCAGCAGCTTAAAAGGGGCCATGAACACTGAAGCTTTCTTT
once	TRBV5-4	TRBD2	TRBJ2-7	CASSLRLAGRSSYEQYF	TGTGCCAGCAGCTTGCGACTAGCGGGACGGAGCTCCTACGAGCAGTACTTC
.	TRBV7-8	.	TRBJ1-5	CASSLSDASNQPQHF	TGTGCCAGCAGCCTTAGCGACGCTAGCAATCAGCCCCAGCATTTT
once	TRBV9	.	TRBJ1-4	CASSVAGTTNEKLFF	TGTGCCAGCAGCGTAGCAGGGACAACTAATGAAAAACTGTTTTTT
.	TRBV29-1	TRBD2	TRBJ2-7	CSVETISGRVYEQYF	TGCAGCGTTGAGACAATTAGCGGGAGGGTCTACGAGCAGTACTTC
.	TRBV6-1	.	TRBJ2-2	CASSDLGTENTGELFF	TGTGCCAGCAGTGATTTAGGGACTGAGAACACCGGGGAGCTGTTTTTT
.	TRBV19	.	TRBJ2-1	CASSIGSSVYNEQFF	TGTGCCAGTAGTATCGGATCTAGCGTCTACAATGAGCAGTTCTTC
once	TRBV7-2	.	TRBJ2-7	CASSVRGFGSYEQYF	TGTGCCAGCAGCGTGCGGGGCTTCGGCTCCTACGAGCAGTACTTC
.	TRBV7-9	.	TRBJ2-2	CASSLESREPGELFF	TGTGCCAGCAGCTTAGAGTCCAGGGAACCCGGGGAGCTGTTTTTT
.	TRBV7-9	TRBD1	TRBJ1-1	CASSQGARTEAFF	TGTGCCAGCAGCCAGGGGGCGCGGACTGAAGCTTTCTTT
.	TRBV7-6	TRBD1	TRBJ2-7	CASSPRDRGGYEQYF	TGTGCCAGCAGCCCCCGGGACAGGGGAGGCTACGAGCAGTACTTC
.	TRBV4-1	.	TRBJ2-7	CASSQERARYEQYF	TGCGCCAGCAGCCAAGAGCGGGCCCGCTACGAGCAGTACTTC
.	TRBV7-9	TRBD2	TRBJ2-1	CASSLGPSSGKIEQFF	TGTGCCAGCAGCTTAGGGCCGTCTAGCGGGAAGATTGAGCAGTTCTTC
.	TRBV25-1	TRBD2	TRBJ2-5	CASSVSGSFWGETQYF	TGTGCCAGCAGTGTTAGCGGGAGCTTCTGGGGAGAGACCCAGTACTTC
.	TRBV20-1	TRBD2	TRBJ2-1	CSAYSGRVPFF	TGCAGTGCTTATAGCGGGAGAGTCCCGTTCTTC
.	TRBV6-5	.	TRBJ1-2	CASSYSAGITLYGYTF	TGTGCCAGCAGTTACTCAGCGGGGATTACCCTCTATGGCTACACCTTC
.	TRBV19	TRBD1	TRBJ1-1	CAGGQGDTEAFF	TGTGCCGGGGGACAGGGGGATACTGAAGCTTTCTTT
.	TRBV7-2	.	TRBJ1-5	CASSARGPSQPQHF	TGTGCCAGCAGCGCGCGGGGACCCTCTCAGCCCCAGCATTTT